This T cell receptor beta chain was captured by sequencing in a study of T cell repertoires in ileal Crohn's disease. CDR3 length: 15 amino acids. V shed 0 bases and J 4 bases; nucleotides not matched to a gene: 4. Per germline, CDR1 SGHRS and CDR2 YFSETQ. Using immunoSEQ multiplex PCR, the repertoire was profiled, and TCRdb retains in-frame clones only, with some absent. The sample lists 9,500 to 10,000 clones, less than 85% occurring once. This receptor was taken from an adult with Crohn's disease. This chain joins TRBV5-1 and TRBJ1-1; 9 bases fit TRBD1. The source material was ileal tissue. The CDR3 DNA sequence: TGCGCCAGCAGCTTGGCACAGGGGGCGACCACTGAAGCTTTCTTT. Residues: CASSLAQGATTEAFF. The full variable domain, rest sourced from reference TRBV5-1 and TRBJ1-1, is KAGVTQTPRYLIKTRGQQVTLSCSPISGHRSVSWYQQTPGQGLQFLFEYFSETQRNKGNFPGRFSGRQFSNSRSEMNVSTLELGDSALYLCASSLAQGATTEAFFGQGTRLTVV.